The clone carrying this T cell receptor (beta chain) was seen only once. Its antigen remains unknown. The sample comes from a study of cytomegalovirus exposure and HLA in healthy donors. Study findings and constraints: TCR beta chain V- and J-gene trimming was linked, in a later analysis, to a missense variant in DCLRE1C. A later analysis reportedly identified an Asian-associated ancestry cluster as carrying fewer N-insertions than the roughly 700-donor mean. TCR beta chains numbering under 200 were designated cytomegalovirus-associated.

The study ran its PCR with 60 Vbeta and 13 Jbeta primers. Sequencing used immunoSEQ multiplex PCR; TCRdb keeps in-frame clones, though not all of them. This sample has 110,000 to 150,000 clones; 68% occur once, and the top ten carry around 4.7%. Donors showed nominal health when sampled, although they likely had unrecorded immune exposures. Germline values: CDR1 MDHEN, CDR2 SYDVKM. V was trimmed by 4 bases and J by 2 bases, leaving 11 bases between them. CDR3 size: 14 residues. The receptor's source is a man in his sixties in good health and CMV-seronegative. V gene TRBV28 combines with J gene TRBJ2-5; no clear D. Material: PBMCs. CDR3 DNA: TGTGCCAGCAGTTCTCCCCAGTTTCAAGAGACCCAGTACTTC. This encodes CASSSPQFQETQYF. The whole variable domain, remainder taken from reference TRBV28 and TRBJ2-5, is DVKVTQSSRYLVKRTGEKVFLECVQDMDHENMFWYRQDPGLGLRLIYFSYDVKMKEKGDIPEGYSVSREKKERFSLILESASTNQTSMYLCASSSPQFQETQYFGPGTRLLVL.